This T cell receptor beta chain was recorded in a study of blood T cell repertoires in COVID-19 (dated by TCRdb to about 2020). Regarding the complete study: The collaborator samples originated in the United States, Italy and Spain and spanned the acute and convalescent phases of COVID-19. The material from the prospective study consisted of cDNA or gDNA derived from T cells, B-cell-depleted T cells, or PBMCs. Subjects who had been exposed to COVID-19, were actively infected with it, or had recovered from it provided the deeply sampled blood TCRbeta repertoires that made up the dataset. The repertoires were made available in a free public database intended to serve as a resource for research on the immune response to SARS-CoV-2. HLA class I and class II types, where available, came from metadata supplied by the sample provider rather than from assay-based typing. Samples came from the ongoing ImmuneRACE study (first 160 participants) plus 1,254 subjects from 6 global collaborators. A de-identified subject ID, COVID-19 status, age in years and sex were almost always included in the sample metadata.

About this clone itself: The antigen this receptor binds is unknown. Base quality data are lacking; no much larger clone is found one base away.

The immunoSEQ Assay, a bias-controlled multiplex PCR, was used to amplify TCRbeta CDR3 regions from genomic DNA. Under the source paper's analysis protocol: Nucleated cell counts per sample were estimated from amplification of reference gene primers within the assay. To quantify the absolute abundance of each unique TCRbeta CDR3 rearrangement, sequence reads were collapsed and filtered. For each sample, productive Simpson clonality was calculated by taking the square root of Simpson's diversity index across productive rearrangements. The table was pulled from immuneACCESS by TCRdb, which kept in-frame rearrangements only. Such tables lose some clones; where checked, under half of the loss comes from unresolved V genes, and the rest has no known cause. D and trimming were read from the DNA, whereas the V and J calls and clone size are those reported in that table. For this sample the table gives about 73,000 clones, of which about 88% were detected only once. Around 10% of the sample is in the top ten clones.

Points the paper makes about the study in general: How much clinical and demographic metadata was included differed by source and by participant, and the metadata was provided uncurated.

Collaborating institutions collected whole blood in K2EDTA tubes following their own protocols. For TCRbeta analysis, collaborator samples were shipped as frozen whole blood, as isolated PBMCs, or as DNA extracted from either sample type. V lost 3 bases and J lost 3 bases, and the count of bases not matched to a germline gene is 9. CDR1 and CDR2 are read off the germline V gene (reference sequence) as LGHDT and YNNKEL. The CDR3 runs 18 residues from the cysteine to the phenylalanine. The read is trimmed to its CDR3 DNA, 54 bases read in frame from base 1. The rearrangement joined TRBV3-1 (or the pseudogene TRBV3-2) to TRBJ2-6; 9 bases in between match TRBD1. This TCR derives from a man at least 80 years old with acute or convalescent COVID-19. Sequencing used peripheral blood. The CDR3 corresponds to CASSQPGTGGYGANVLTF. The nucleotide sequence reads TGTGCCAGCAGCCAGCCTGGCACAGGGGGCTATGGGGCCAACGTCCTGACTTTC.